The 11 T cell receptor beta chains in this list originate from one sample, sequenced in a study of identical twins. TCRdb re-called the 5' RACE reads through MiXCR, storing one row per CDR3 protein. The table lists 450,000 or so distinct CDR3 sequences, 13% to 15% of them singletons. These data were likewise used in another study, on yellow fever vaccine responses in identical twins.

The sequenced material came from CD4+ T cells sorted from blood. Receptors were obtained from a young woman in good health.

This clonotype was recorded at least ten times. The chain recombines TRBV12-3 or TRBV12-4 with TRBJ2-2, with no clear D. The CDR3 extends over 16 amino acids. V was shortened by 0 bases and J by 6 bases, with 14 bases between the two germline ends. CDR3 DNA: TGTGCCAGCAGTTTAGCGCAACCTCCGGGTGCCGGGGAGCTGTTTTTT. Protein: CASSLAQPPGAGELFF.

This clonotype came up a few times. For the CDR3, the DNA is TGCGCCAGCAGCGGATCTCCCCCCAGGACGACCTACGAGCAGTACTTC. Encoded protein: CASSGSPPRTTYEQYF. The rearrangement joins TRBV5-1 to TRBJ2-7; no firm D call. The CDR3 covers 16 residues. CDR1 and CDR2 from the germline V gene are SGHRS and YFSETQ. The ends were cut back, 4 bases at V and 2 bases at J, with 19 bases in the middle.

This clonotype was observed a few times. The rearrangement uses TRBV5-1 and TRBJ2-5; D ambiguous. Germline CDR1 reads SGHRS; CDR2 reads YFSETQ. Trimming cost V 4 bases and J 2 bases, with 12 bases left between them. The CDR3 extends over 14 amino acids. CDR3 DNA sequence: TGCGCCAGCAGCCGAACGACCGCTCAAGAGACCCAGTACTTC. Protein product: CASSRTTAQETQYF.

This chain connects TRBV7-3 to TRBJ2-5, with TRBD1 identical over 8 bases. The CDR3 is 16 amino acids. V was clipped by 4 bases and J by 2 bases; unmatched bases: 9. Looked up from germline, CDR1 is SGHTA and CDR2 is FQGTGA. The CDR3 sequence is CASSSSGTGQQETQYF. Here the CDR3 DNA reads TGTGCCAGCAGCTCTTCCGGGACAGGCCAACAAGAGACCCAGTACTTC.

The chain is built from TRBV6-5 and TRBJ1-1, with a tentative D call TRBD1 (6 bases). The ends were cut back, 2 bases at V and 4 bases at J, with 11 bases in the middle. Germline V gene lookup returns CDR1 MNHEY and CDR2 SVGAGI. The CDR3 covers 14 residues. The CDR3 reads CASSYIQGGTEAFF. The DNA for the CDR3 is TGTGCCAGCAGTTACATACAGGGCGGCACTGAAGCTTTCTTT.

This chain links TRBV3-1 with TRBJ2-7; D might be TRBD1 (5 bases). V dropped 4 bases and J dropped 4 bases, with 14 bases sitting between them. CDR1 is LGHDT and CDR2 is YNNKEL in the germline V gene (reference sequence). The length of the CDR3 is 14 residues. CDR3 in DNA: TGTGCCAGCAGCCCCCGACAGATGATATACGAGCAGTACTTC. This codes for CASSPRQMIYEQYF.

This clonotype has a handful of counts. The CDR3 nucleotides read TGTGCCAGCAGCGTGGGGCCTAGCTCCTACGAGCAGTACTTC. This encodes CASSVGPSSYEQYF. This rearrangement joins TRBV9 to TRBJ2-7; D is perhaps TRBD1 (5 bases). There are 14 residues in the CDR3. V gave up 2 bases and J gave up 0 bases, with 9 bases separating them. Germline V gene data show CDR1 as SGDLS and CDR2 as YYNGEE.

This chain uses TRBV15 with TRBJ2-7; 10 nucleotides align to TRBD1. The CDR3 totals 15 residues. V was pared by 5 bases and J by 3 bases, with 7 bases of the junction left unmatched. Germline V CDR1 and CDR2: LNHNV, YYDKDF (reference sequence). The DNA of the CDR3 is TGTGCCACCAGCCGATCCGGGACAGGGGACTACGAGCAGTACTTC. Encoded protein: CATSRSGTGDYEQYF.

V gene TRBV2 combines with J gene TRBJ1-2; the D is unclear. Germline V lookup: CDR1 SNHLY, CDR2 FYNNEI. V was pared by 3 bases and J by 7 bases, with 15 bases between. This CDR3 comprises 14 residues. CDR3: CASSESKAMGGYTF. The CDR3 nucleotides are TGTGCCAGCAGTGAGTCGAAGGCTATGGGTGGCTACACCTTC.

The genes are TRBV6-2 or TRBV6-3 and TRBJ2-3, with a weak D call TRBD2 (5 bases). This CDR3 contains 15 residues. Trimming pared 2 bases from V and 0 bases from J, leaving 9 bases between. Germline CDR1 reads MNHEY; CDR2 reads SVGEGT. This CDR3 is CASSYGLSSTDTQYF. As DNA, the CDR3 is TGTGCCAGCAGTTACGGACTGAGTAGCACAGATACGCAGTATTTT.

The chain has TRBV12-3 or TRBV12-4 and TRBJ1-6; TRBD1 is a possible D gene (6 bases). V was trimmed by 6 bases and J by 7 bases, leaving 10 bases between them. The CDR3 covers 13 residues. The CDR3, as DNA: TGTGCCAGCAGCGGACAGCGCAATTCACCCCTCCACTTT. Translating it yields CASSGQRNSPLHF.